This T cell receptor (beta chain) appears in the sequencing data of a study of blood T cell repertoires in COVID-19 (dated by TCRdb to about 2020). For the wider study: Samples from collaborators originated in the United States, Italy and Spain and spanned both the acute and convalescent phases of COVID-19. The prospective study material was composed of cDNA or gDNA derived from T cells, B-cell-depleted T cells, or PBMCs. Deeply sampled blood TCRbeta repertoires from subjects exposed to, actively infected with, or recovered from COVID-19 were included in the dataset. The repertoires were released in a freely available public database meant as a resource for research on the immune response to SARS-CoV-2. The samples were drawn from two sources: the first 160 participants of the ongoing ImmuneRACE study, and 1,254 subjects contributed by 6 global collaborators. Nearly every sample came with metadata listing a de-identified subject ID, COVID-19 status, age in years and sex. Where available, HLA class I and class II types were obtained from metadata supplied by the sample provider rather than from assay-based typing.

TCRbeta CDR3 regions were amplified from genomic DNA using the immunoSEQ Assay, a bias-controlled multiplex PCR. The published analysis was carried out like this. The number of nucleated cells in each sample was estimated from the amplification of reference gene primers within the assay. To quantify the absolute abundance of each unique TCRbeta CDR3 rearrangement, sequence reads were collapsed and filtered. Productive Simpson clonality was computed per sample as the square root of Simpson's diversity index over productive rearrangements. What TCRdb holds here is the immuneACCESS table cut down to in-frame rearrangements. Part of the clones is not present; checked against another copy, under half of the missing clones reflect an unresolved V gene, and the others are unexplained. The DNA gave D and trimming, while V, J and clone size come from that table. The sample has about 84,000 clones on record, about 88% of them singletons. Jointly, the top ten make up more than 1% of the sample.

The collaborating institutions used their own protocols to collect whole blood in K2EDTA tubes. For TCRbeta analysis, collaborators shipped samples in one of three forms: frozen whole blood, isolated PBMCs, or DNA extracted from either of those sample types. Results the study describes overall, beyond this receptor: The amount of clinical and demographic metadata varied by source and participant and was provided uncurated.

Via the germline V gene, CDR1 is SGHRS and CDR2 YFSETQ. CDR3 length: 14 amino acids, cysteine to phenylalanine. Only the CDR3 part of the read is kept: 42 bases, read in frame from the first base. Trimmed from V: 3 bases; trimmed from J: 4 bases; junction bases lacking a gene match: 3. Comments on this clone: This clone's antigen is unknown. No much larger clone is present one base from it, and per-base qualities are unavailable.

This sequence originates from a man older than 75 with active or convalescent COVID-19. The chain links TRBV5-1 with TRBJ2-7, and 11 junctional nucleotides match TRBD2. The sample taken for sequencing was peripheral blood. Read as DNA, the sequence is TGCGCCAGCAGCTCCGGGACTAGCGGATACGAGCAGTACTTC. It translates to CASSSGTSGYEQYF.